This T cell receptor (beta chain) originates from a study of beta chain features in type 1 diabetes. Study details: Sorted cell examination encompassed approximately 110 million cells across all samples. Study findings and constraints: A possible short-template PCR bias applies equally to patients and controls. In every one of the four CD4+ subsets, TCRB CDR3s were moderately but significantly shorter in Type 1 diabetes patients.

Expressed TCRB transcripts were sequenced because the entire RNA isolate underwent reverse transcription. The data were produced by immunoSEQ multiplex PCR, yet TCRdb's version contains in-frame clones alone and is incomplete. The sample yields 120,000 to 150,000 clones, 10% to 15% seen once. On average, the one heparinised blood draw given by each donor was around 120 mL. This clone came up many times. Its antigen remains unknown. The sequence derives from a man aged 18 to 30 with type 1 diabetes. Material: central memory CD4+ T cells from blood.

CDR3: CAWSVRWEADIQYF. CDR3 sequence (DNA): TGTGCCTGGAGTGTGCGTTGGGAGGCGGACATTCAGTACTTC. The V gene is TRBV30, the J gene TRBJ2-4; the D gene is possibly TRBD2 (6 bases). This CDR3 region has 14 residues. Trimming took off 0 bases at V and 8 bases at J, with 14 bases between the two ends. Germline-derived CDR1 and CDR2 are GTSNPN and SVGIG (reference sequence). The variable domain in full, with the rest retrieved from reference TRBV30 and TRBJ2-4, is SQTIHQWPATLVQPVGSPLSLECTVEGTSNPNLYWYRQAAGRGLQLLFYSVGIGQISSEVPQNLSASRPQDRQFILSSKKLLLSDSGFYLCAWSVRWEADIQYFGAGTRLSVL.